This TCR beta chain comes out of a study of vaccination and CD4 T cells after COVID-19. Study overall: Participants were administered two doses of either the BNT162b2 or the mRNA-1273 vaccine. Whole-study results and caveats: Spike mono-reactivity held for 304 of 307 vaccine-specific clones in convalescent patients.

As to treatment: roughly 11-day PBMC culture with coronavirus spike peptide pools or control peptides (ViraFEST assay). PCR-confirmed positives ranged from March to December 2020, preceding US Alpha, Beta and Delta variants. There are 15 residues in the CDR3. The germline V and J ends were trimmed by 1 base and 1 base, with 9 bases remaining between them. The germline CDR1 and CDR2 sequences are SGHDN and FVKESK. As concerns this clonotype: The antigen remains undetermined.

Sequencing of DNA taken from cultured CD4+ T cells relied on the Oncomine TCR Beta short-read assay. Each CDR3 protein is one row after TCRdb ran MiXCR on the PCR reads. The sample records about 19,000 distinct CDR3 sequences, under 80% being singletons. The sequence was collected from a human donor who had recovered from COVID-19. J is TRBJ2-3 and V is TRBV14; unclear D gene. Sequencing was carried out using CD4+ T cells from blood, cultured in vitro. The CDR3 spells CASSQGGPGTDTQYF. Written as DNA, the CDR3 is TGTGCCAGCAGCCAAGGTGGGCCCGGCACAGATACGCAGTATTTT.